Listed below are T cell receptor beta chains from one sample, sequenced in a study of blood T cells in healthy people across ages. Each CDR3 protein is one row after TCRdb ran MiXCR on the 5' RACE reads. The sample comprises approximately 790,000 distinct CDR3 sequences, less than 80% of which are singletons, and about 27% rests with the top ten. Sample: blood. These receptors came from a man in his thirties or forties in good health. The CDR3 runs from the conserved cysteine through the conserved F or W. Fields, in order: V gene, J gene, D gene, clone size, CDR3 DNA, CDR3 protein. The D gene is left open where the match is weak. Size tells how often a clone was seen (once, few, many) or the class of an expanded clone, and some rows leave it out.

v_gene: TRBV6-7; j_gene: TRBJ2-1; d_gene: .; abundance: once; CDR3nt: TGTGCCAGGGGCCTGGCGGGGGCCACCTTCTGGGGCAATGAGCAGTTCTTC; CDR3aa: CARGLAGATFWGNEQFF
v_gene: TRBV4-3; j_gene: TRBJ1-6; d_gene: .; abundance: .; CDR3nt: TGCGCCAGCAGCCAAGTTTTACCGGGACCTCTGGGGACACCCCTCCACTTT; CDR3aa: CASSQVLPGPLGTPLHF
v_gene: TRBV6-2/TRBV6-3; j_gene: TRBJ2-1; d_gene: .; abundance: .; CDR3nt: TGTGCCAGCAGTTATGGGTATGCAGGCTACAATGAGCAGTTCTTC; CDR3aa: CASSYGYAGYNEQFF
v_gene: TRBV28; j_gene: TRBJ2-5; d_gene: TRBD1; abundance: .; CDR3nt: TGTGCCAGCAGGCAGCCGGGACAGGGTCGTCGAGAGACCCAGTACTTC; CDR3aa: CASRQPGQGRRETQYF
v_gene: TRBV9; j_gene: TRBJ1-5; d_gene: .; abundance: .; CDR3nt: TGTGCCAGCAGCGTAGCAGGGCAGGGACAGCCCCAGCATTTT; CDR3aa: CASSVAGQGQPQHF
v_gene: TRBV3-1; j_gene: TRBJ1-5; d_gene: .; abundance: many; CDR3nt: TGTGCCAGCAGCCAAGACGCTCAGAATCAGCCCCAGCATTTT; CDR3aa: CASSQDAQNQPQHF
v_gene: TRBV6-2/TRBV6-3; j_gene: TRBJ2-1; d_gene: TRBD1; abundance: .; CDR3nt: TGTGCCAGCAGATGGGCCAGCAGTTACGGACAGGGGGCTATGAATGAGCAGTTCTTC; CDR3aa: CASRWASSYGQGAMNEQFF
v_gene: TRBV5-1; j_gene: TRBJ2-1; d_gene: .; abundance: .; CDR3nt: TGCGCCAGCAGCCCGTTACAGGGCGGTGAGCAGTTCTTC; CDR3aa: CASSPLQGGEQFF
v_gene: TRBV14; j_gene: TRBJ2-1; d_gene: .; abundance: few; CDR3nt: TGTGCCAGCAGCCAAGATGGTCCGGGACGGTTTAACAATGAGCAGTTCTTC; CDR3aa: CASSQDGPGRFNNEQFF
v_gene: TRBV2; j_gene: TRBJ2-7; d_gene: .; abundance: few; CDR3nt: TGTGCCAGCAGTGAACTGGGCGACGAGCAGTACTTC; CDR3aa: CASSELGDEQYF
v_gene: TRBV28; j_gene: TRBJ2-7; d_gene: .; abundance: few; CDR3nt: TGTGCCAGCAGCCTCCCGAAGCCTAGCTCCTACGAGCAGTACTTC; CDR3aa: CASSLPKPSSYEQYF
v_gene: TRBV6-2/TRBV6-3; j_gene: TRBJ1-2; d_gene: .; abundance: .; CDR3nt: TGTGCCAGCAGTTTTAAGGGACTCGATGGCTACACCTTC; CDR3aa: CASSFKGLDGYTF
v_gene: TRBV7-9; j_gene: TRBJ2-7; d_gene: .; abundance: few; CDR3nt: TGTGCCAGCAGCTTCGGCAGGGACCACGAGCAGTACTTC; CDR3aa: CASSFGRDHEQYF
v_gene: TRBV5-6; j_gene: TRBJ2-1; d_gene: TRBD2; abundance: once; CDR3nt: TGTGCCAGCAGCTCCGGTATAGGCCAGCGGGGACACAATGAGCAGTTCTTC; CDR3aa: CASSSGIGQRGHNEQFF
v_gene: TRBV28; j_gene: TRBJ2-3; d_gene: .; abundance: .; CDR3nt: TGTGCCAGCAGTTCGCGTTCTAGCGAGAGCACAGATACGCAGTATTTT; CDR3aa: CASSSRSSESTDTQYF
v_gene: TRBV10-3; j_gene: TRBJ2-7; d_gene: .; abundance: .; CDR3nt: TGTGCCATCAGTGAGTCGAAGAACGAGCAGTACTTC; CDR3aa: CAISESKNEQYF
v_gene: TRBV9; j_gene: TRBJ1-2; d_gene: .; abundance: .; CDR3nt: TGTGCCAGCAGCTCGGGGGGGCAGGTTAACTATGGTTACACCTTC; CDR3aa: CASSSGGQVNYGYTF
v_gene: TRBV15; j_gene: TRBJ2-7; d_gene: .; abundance: .; CDR3nt: TGTGCCACCAGCCGAGAGTCTCCGGGCTACGAGCAGTACTTC; CDR3aa: CATSRESPGYEQYF
v_gene: TRBV6-1; j_gene: TRBJ1-6; d_gene: .; abundance: .; CDR3nt: TGTGCCAGCAGTGTGACGTTGAGTAAACGGGGCCACTATAATTCACCCCTCCACTTT; CDR3aa: CASSVTLSKRGHYNSPLHF
v_gene: TRBV3-1; j_gene: TRBJ2-7; d_gene: TRBD1; abundance: few; CDR3nt: TGTGCCAGCAGCCAGGAGGACAGGGGGCTCGGCGAGCAGTACTTC; CDR3aa: CASSQEDRGLGEQYF
v_gene: TRBV7-2; j_gene: TRBJ2-5; d_gene: .; abundance: few; CDR3nt: TGTGCCAGCAGCTGGGGCAGCGGCCAAGAGACCCAGTACTTC; CDR3aa: CASSWGSGQETQYF
v_gene: TRBV6-1; j_gene: TRBJ2-7; d_gene: TRBD1; abundance: .; CDR3nt: TGTGCCAGCAAGCGGTTAGGGAAAGGGGACAGGCGTTCCTACGAGCAGTACTTC; CDR3aa: CASKRLGKGDRRSYEQYF
v_gene: TRBV10-3; j_gene: TRBJ2-1; d_gene: .; abundance: .; CDR3nt: TGTGCCATCAGTACAGGACAGCCGAGCTCCTACAATGAGCAGTTCTTC; CDR3aa: CAISTGQPSSYNEQFF
v_gene: TRBV10-2; j_gene: TRBJ1-5; d_gene: TRBD1; abundance: few; CDR3nt: TGCGCCAGCAGTGACCCCGGGACAGAGAATCAGCCCCAGCATTTT; CDR3aa: CASSDPGTENQPQHF
v_gene: TRBV7-9; j_gene: TRBJ1-2; d_gene: .; abundance: .; CDR3nt: TGTGCCAGCAGCTTAGAATGGGGATCTAACTATGGCTACACCTTC; CDR3aa: CASSLEWGSNYGYTF
v_gene: TRBV7-2; j_gene: TRBJ2-1; d_gene: .; abundance: few; CDR3nt: TGTGCCAGCAGCCCACGAGGGAAGCAGTTCTTC; CDR3aa: CASSPRGKQFF
v_gene: TRBV6-5; j_gene: TRBJ1-4; d_gene: .; abundance: .; CDR3nt: TGTGCCAGCAGTTACACGATTGGGACAACTAATGAAAAACTGTTTTTT; CDR3aa: CASSYTIGTTNEKLFF
v_gene: TRBV20-1; j_gene: TRBJ2-3; d_gene: .; abundance: .; CDR3nt: TGCAGTGCTAGAGATCCAGCCCCCGAGGGAGATACGCAGTATTTT; CDR3aa: CSARDPAPEGDTQYF
v_gene: TRBV9; j_gene: TRBJ2-7; d_gene: TRBD2; abundance: .; CDR3nt: TGTGCCAGCAGCCGGACTAGCGGGGGGCCGTTCTACGAGCAGTACTTC; CDR3aa: CASSRTSGGPFYEQYF